The 22 T cell receptor beta chains listed next were all sequenced from one sample in a study of blood T cell repertoires in COVID-19. The data were produced by immunoSEQ multiplex PCR, yet TCRdb's version contains in-frame clones alone and is incomplete. The sample yields around 140,000 clones, about nine tenths seen once. The sample taken for sequencing was peripheral blood. The receptors were sampled from a man between 45 and 60 years old with active COVID-19.

J is TRBJ1-2 and V is TRBV9; the D is unclear. V was shortened by 4 bases and J by 2 bases, with 15 bases between the two germline ends. Germline loops: CDR1 SGDLS, CDR2 YYNGEE. The CDR3 is made up of 15 amino acids. The CDR3 DNA sequence: TGTGCCAGCAGCACCAAACCTCAGGAAAACTATGGCTACACCTTC. Translated: CASSTKPQENYGYTF.

V gene TRBV5-5 combines with J gene TRBJ1-5; weak D call: TRBD1 (5 bases). V was clipped by 0 bases and J by 11 bases, with 21 bases between them. Germline-derived CDR1 and CDR2 are SGHKS and YYEKEE (reference sequence). The CDR3 is made up of 16 amino acids. CDR3 sequence (DNA): TGTGCCAGCAGCTTGGGGTCCGGGGACTTATTCAGGGCCCAGCATTTT. The encoded protein is CASSLGSGDLFRAQHF.

The V and J genes are TRBV9 and TRBJ1-2; D is possibly TRBD1 (6 bases). Germline values: CDR1 SGDLS, CDR2 YYNGEE. This CDR3 is 15 amino acids long. With 0 bases removed from V and 3 bases from J, the gap between germline ends came to 12 bases. The CDR3 region is CASSVDGGAHYGYTF. DNA of the CDR3: TGTGCCAGCAGCGTAGATGGGGGGGCCCACTATGGCTACACCTTC.

This clone was recorded a few times. The CDR3 DNA follows: TGTGCCAGCAGCCCAAAAAAGGTCACTAGCGGGGGAACCTACGAGCAGTACTTC. As protein: CASSPKKVTSGGTYEQYF. This rearrangement joins TRBV3-1 (or the pseudogene TRBV3-2) to TRBJ2-7, with 11 bases fitting TRBD2. The V segment lost 4 bases and the J segment 2 bases; nucleotides outside the gene matches: 13. Germline lookup yields CDR1 LGHDT and CDR2 YNNKEL (reference sequence). The CDR3 extends over 18 amino acids.

The rearrangement joins TRBV7-3 to TRBJ2-1; no clear D gene. Germline CDR1 and CDR2: SGHTA and FQGTGA. Deletions cut 1 base from V and 9 bases from J, with 16 bases between. The CDR3 is 15 amino acids. CDR3 amino acids: CASSLSSVPTGEQFF. The CDR3, as DNA: TGTGCCAGCAGCTTAAGCTCGGTCCCTACCGGTGAGCAGTTCTTC.

The rearrangement joins TRBV2 to TRBJ1-6; D is unclear. Germline V gene sequence: CDR1 SNHLY, CDR2 FYNNEI. The CDR3 runs 12 residues. V lost 5 bases and J 9 bases, leaving 8 bases between the germline ends. The CDR3 sequence: CASSTGGSPLHF. Written as DNA, the CDR3 is TGTGCCAGCAGTACGGGTGGTTCACCCCTCCACTTT.

This chain joins TRBV5-1 and TRBJ2-7; 7 bases match TRBD1. J was trimmed by 6 bases and V by 2 bases; bases with no gene match: 8. CDR3 length: 14 residues. CDR1 SGHRS and CDR2 YFSETQ come from the germline V gene. The CDR3 spells CASSFDRAHFEQYF. The CDR3 DNA sequence: TGCGCCAGCAGCTTCGACAGGGCTCATTTCGAGCAGTACTTC.

The chain combines TRBV15 with TRBJ1-2, with TRBD1 matching 9 bases. The J segment lost 7 bases and the V segment lost 0 bases, leaving 6 bases of the junction unmatched. Germline V CDR1 and CDR2: LNHNV, YYDKDF (reference sequence). CDR3 length: 15 amino acids. The CDR3, as DNA: TGTGCCACCAGCAGAGATCCCGGGACAGGGACTGGCTACACCTTC. The encoded protein is CATSRDPGTGTGYTF.

This rearrangement joins TRBV7-8 to TRBJ2-7, with a possible D match to TRBD2 (5 bases). The CDR3 covers 12 residues. V was cut by 5 bases and J by 7 bases, with 12 bases left in between. CDR1 SGHVS and CDR2 FQNEAQ come from the germline V gene. The CDR3 nucleotides are TGTGCCAGCAGCGTCAACGGGAATGAGCAGTACTTC. The encoded protein is CASSVNGNEQYF.

The chain has TRBV29-1 and TRBJ1-2; maybe TRBD1 (5 bases). In germline, CDR1 is SQVTM, CDR2 ANQGSEA. V lost 5 bases, J lost 4 bases, and 11 bases lay in between. The CDR3 consists of 12 residues. CDR3 in DNA: TGCAGCGTTAATCAGGGCGGCTATGGCTACACCTTC. It translates to CSVNQGGYGYTF.

The rearrangement links TRBV19 to TRBJ1-2; 7 nucleotides agree with TRBD1. The germline V gene encodes CDR1 LNHDA and CDR2 SQIVND (reference sequence). This CDR3 spans 12 amino acids. J lost 6 bases, V lost 9 bases, and 7 bases had no gene match. In DNA form, the CDR3 reads TGTGCCAGCGAAGGGGACAGAGATGGCTACACCTTC. Amino acid sequence: CASEGDRDGYTF. Based on the CDR3 plus reference TRBV19 and TRBJ1-2, the full variable domain is DGGITQSPKYLFRKEGQNVTLSCEQNLNHDAMYWYRQDPGQGLRLIYYSQIVNDFQKGDIAEGYSVSREKKESFPLTVTSAQKNPTAFYLCASEGDRDGYTFGSGTRLTVV.

The chain uses TRBV6-6 and TRBJ2-5; possible D gene TRBD1, 5 bases. CDR3 length: 15 amino acids. V lost 7 bases, J lost 2 bases, and 17 bases lay in between. The germline V gene has CDR1 MNHNY and CDR2 SVGAGI (reference sequence). CDR3 amino acids: CASTNIQETQETQYF. CDR3 DNA sequence: TGTGCCAGCACCAATATACAGGAGACGCAAGAGACCCAGTACTTC.

The chain uses TRBV6-5 and TRBJ1-5; 7 bases agree with TRBD1. The CDR3 contains 14 residues. Looked up from germline, CDR1 is MNHEY and CDR2 is SVGAGI. Germline trimming cut 6 bases from V and 1 base from J; bases unmatched to any gene: 3. The DNA for the CDR3 is TGTGCCAGCAGCAGGGGGGACAGCAATCAGCCCCAGCATTTT. This codes for CASSRGDSNQPQHF.

The chain has TRBV6-5 and TRBJ2-7; unclear D gene. This CDR3 is 13 amino acids long. CDR1 is MNHEY and CDR2 is SVGAGI in the germline V gene. V was pared by 10 bases and J by 2 bases, with 15 bases between. The CDR3 sequence: CATSVRPTYEQYF. CDR3 nucleotides: TGTGCCACCTCCGTGCGCCCAACCTACGAGCAGTACTTC.

CDR3 in DNA: TGTGCCAGCAGCTTAGGGAGCGGGGGTCCCTACGAGCAGTACTTC. Translation gives CASSLGSGGPYEQYF. The V and J genes are TRBV7-2 and TRBJ2-7, with TRBD2 identical over 8 bases. Germline lookup yields CDR1 SGHTA and CDR2 FQGNSA. CDR3 length: 15 amino acids. V lost 1 base, J lost 2 bases, and 4 bases stayed unmatched. Using reference TRBV7-2 and TRBJ2-7 for the parts outside the CDR3, the full variable domain is GAGVSQSPSNKVTEKGKDVELRCDPISGHTALYWYRQSLGQGLEFLIYFQGNSAPDKSGLPSDRFSAERTGGSVSTLTIQRTQQEDSAVYLCASSLGSGGPYEQYFGPGTRLTVT.

The chain couples TRBV5-4 to TRBJ2-3, with a tentative D call TRBD1 (6 bases). CDR1 SGHNT and CDR2 YYREEE come from the germline V gene (reference sequence). Trimming pared 4 bases from V and 0 bases from J, leaving 12 bases between. This CDR3 is built from 15 residues. The CDR3 reads CASSLGQLSTDTQYF. CDR3 sequence (DNA): TGTGCCAGCAGCCTTGGACAGCTTAGCACAGATACGCAGTATTTT. Full variable domain (rest looked up from reference TRBV5-4 and TRBJ2-3): ETGVTQSPTHLIKTRGQQVTLRCSSQSGHNTVSWYQQALGQGPQFIFQYYREEENGRGNFPPRFSGLQFPNYSSELNVNALELDDSALYLCASSLGQLSTDTQYFGPGTRLTVL.

The V call is TRBV11-3, the J call TRBJ2-2; 10 nucleotides agree with TRBD1. The V segment lost 5 bases and the J segment 4 bases; nucleotides outside the gene matches: 4. CDR1 and CDR2 from the germline V gene are SGHNT and YENEEA. This CDR3 is built from 15 residues. This CDR3 is CASSRDRGSTGELFF. CDR3 nucleotide sequence: TGTGCCAGCAGCCGGGACAGGGGTTCCACCGGGGAGCTGTTTTTT.

The sample holds one count of this clone. This chain uses TRBV13 with TRBJ2-1, with TRBD1 identical over 12 bases. Germline values: CDR1 PRHDT, CDR2 FYEKMQ (reference sequence). The CDR3 contains 16 residues. The V segment lost 4 bases and the J segment 9 bases; nucleotides outside the gene matches: 10. DNA of the CDR3: TGTGCCAGCAGCTCGGGACAGGGGGCTCGTAGTGGTGAGCAGTTCTTC. Its translation: CASSSGQGARSGEQFF.

The V and J genes are TRBV5-4 and TRBJ2-5; D is ambiguous. Germline V gene lookup returns CDR1 SGHNT and CDR2 YYREEE (reference sequence). This CDR3 has 12 residues. Deletions cut 5 bases from V and 3 bases from J, with 8 bases between. The CDR3 sequence: CASRIREETQYF. The CDR3, as DNA: TGTGCCAGCAGAATTCGGGAAGAGACCCAGTACTTC.

Regarding this clone: Additional DNA sequences in this sample encode the identical CDR3. This chain joins TRBV5-6 and TRBJ1-1, with no clear D. There are 14 residues in the CDR3. Germline CDR1 reads SGHDT; CDR2 reads YYEEEE. The V gene lost 4 bases and the J gene lost 5 bases, with 15 bases spanning the gap. For the CDR3, the DNA is TGTGCCAGCAGCCTACGGGTCCGTAGGACTGAAGCTTTCTTT. This codes for CASSLRVRRTEAFF.

About this clone itself: The sample has other DNA sequences that encode this CDR3 too. V gene TRBV29-1 combines with J gene TRBJ1-4; 8 bases match TRBD1. The germline gives CDR1 SQVTM, CDR2 ANQGSEA. The CDR3 contains 12 residues. V gave up 6 bases and J gave up 8 bases; unmatched junction bases: 5. CDR3 sequence reads: CSVGRQGEKLFF. In DNA, the CDR3 is TGCAGCGTGGGGAGACAGGGGGAAAAACTGTTTTTT.

This clone was recorded once. The rearrangement joins TRBV23-1 to TRBJ1-6; D is undetermined. TRBV23-1 is flagged as an ORF with uncertain function. V was cut by 0 bases and J by 11 bases, with 11 bases left in between. The CDR3 totals 14 residues. CDR3 protein: CASSQSWQDPPLHF. The DNA of the CDR3 is TGCGCCAGCAGTCAATCCTGGCAGGATCCACCCCTCCACTTT.